Shown below are 9 T cell receptor beta chains from a single sample sequenced in a study of tissue T cells after allogeneic stem cell transplantation. Data came from immunoSEQ multiplex PCR; TCRdb stores just in-frame clones and leaves some out. The data hold tens of thousands of clones, with roughly 73% observed a single time. The specimen was sorted cells pooled from one or two spleens. These receptors all come from a pool of C57BL/6 mice in good health.

Comments on this clone: These gene names are mouse names. The read falls 1 residue short of the CDR3 end, and the missing part is taken from the germline J gene. The chain couples TRBV3 to TRBJ2-5; 7 bases align to TRBD1. Germline trimming cut 5 bases from V and 0 bases from J; bases unmatched to any gene: 2. Per the germline V gene, CDR1 is SNHLY and CDR2 is FYNGKV (reference sequence). CDR3 length: 14 amino acids. CDR3 region: CASSPTGNQDTQYF. The CDR3 DNA, read in part, is TGTGCCAGCAGCCCGACAGGGAACCAAGACACCCAGTAC.

Comment on this clone: Each gene name is a mouse one. Read sequence stops 1 residue before the CDR3 end, and the germline J gene provides the missing end. The chain employs TRBV31 and TRBJ2-5; TRBD2 matches 10 bases. V shed 0 bases, J shed 6 bases, and the junction held 3 bases outside the gene matches. Germline V CDR1 and CDR2: GKSSPN, SITVG. CDR3 size: 14 residues. CDR3 protein: CAWSLGTGVDTQYF. The covered CDR3 bases are TGTGCCTGGAGTCTAGGGACTGGGGTTGACACCCAGTAC. The full variable domain, its missing parts supplied by reference TRBV31 and TRBJ2-5, is AQTIHQWPVAEIKAVGSPLSLGCTIKGKSSPNLYWYWQATGGTLQQLFYSITVGQVESVVQLNLSASRPKDDQFILSTEKLLLSHSGFYLCAWSLGTGVDTQYFGPGTRLLVL.

This clone has just one count. Gene names are mouse gene names. The read terminates 1 residue ahead of where the CDR3 ends, so the germline J gene completes it. The chain links TRBV5 to TRBJ2-4; 13 nucleotides agree with TRBD2. The V segment lost 4 bases and the J segment 0 bases; nucleotides outside the gene matches: 1. Germline V gene data show CDR1 as LGHNA and CDR2 as YNLKQL (reference sequence). CDR3 length: 16 residues. The CDR3 DNA, read in part, is TGTGCCAGCAGCCCGGACTGGGGGGGCAGTCAAAACACCTTGTAC. Its translation: CASSPDWGGSQNTLY. The CDR3 as a whole reads CASSPDWGGSQNTLYF.

As concerns this clone: Any gene name here is a mouse gene name. The read ends 1 residue before the CDR3 terminus; that terminus is restored from the germline J gene. V is TRBV19 and J is TRBJ2-5, with 8 bases lining up with TRBD2. The CDR3 loop spans 13 amino acids. Unmatched junction bases numbered 0, after V lost 2 bases and J lost 4 bases. In germline, CDR1 is FNHDT, CDR2 SITEND (reference sequence). The DNA read from the CDR3 is TGTGCCAGCAGTATCTGGGGGGAAGACACCCAGTAC. It codes for CASSIWGEDTQY. The full CDR3 protein reads CASSIWGEDTQYF.

Comment on this clone: Germline and genes here are mouse. Read sequence stops 1 residue before the CDR3 end, and the germline J gene provides the missing end. The rearrangement uses TRBV13-3 and TRBJ1-4, with unresolved D. V shed 1 base and J shed 2 bases, with 9 bases lying between them. The CDR3 runs to 15 residues. CDR1 is NNHDY, CDR2 SYVADS, per germline. Incomplete CDR3 DNA: TGTGCCAGCAGTGATCCACAAACATCCAACGAAAGATTATTT. Amino acids: CASSDPQTSNERLF. The whole CDR3 is CASSDPQTSNERLFF.

This clone was seen only once. Genes and germline are mouse. The sequence runs out 1 residue before the end of the CDR3; the remainder is reconstructed from the germline J gene. The genes are TRBV5 and TRBJ2-5; D gene ambiguous. The CDR3 has 15 residues. The V end was cut by 4 bases, the J end by 0 bases, with 11 bases between. In germline, CDR1 is LGHNA, CDR2 YNLKQL (reference sequence). Incomplete CDR3 DNA: TGTGCCAGCAGCCCCCACAAACCTAACCAAGACACCCAGTAC. This gives the protein CASSPHKPNQDTQY. The whole CDR3 protein is CASSPHKPNQDTQYF.

As for this clone: Gene names are the mouse ones. The CDR3 end falls 1 residue outside the read, so it is completed with the germline J gene. The rearrangement uses TRBV14 and TRBJ2-5; 8 nucleotides line up with TRBD1. CDR1 SGHDT and CDR2 FRDEAV come from the germline V gene. The CDR3 is 14 residues long. V lost 5 bases to trimming and J lost 5 bases; unmatched junction nucleotides: 7. The CDR3 loop is CASSLRGRRDTQYF. The covered CDR3 bases are TGTGCCAGCAGCCTCAGGGGGCGCAGAGACACCCAGTAC.

As regards this clone: These gene names are mouse names. The read terminates 1 residue before the CDR3 end, so the remaining end is supplied by the germline J gene. The chain joins TRBV5 to TRBJ2-5; 9 bases map to TRBD2. The CDR3 consists of 14 residues. With 3 bases clipped from V and 6 bases from J, the junction kept 4 bases outside the gene matches. In germline, CDR1 is LGHNA, CDR2 YNLKQL (reference sequence). The CDR3 DNA, read in part, is TGTGCCAGCAGCCATGGGGGGGCGCCGGACACCCAGTAC. It encodes CASSHGGAPDTQY. The complete CDR3 protein is CASSHGGAPDTQYF.

Concerning this clone itself: The gene symbols are mouse symbols. This CDR3 is CASSQEGTGGAEQFF. CDR3 bases read: TGTGCCAGCAGCCAAGAAGGGACTGGGGGGGCTGAGCAGTTC. The J gene is TRBJ2-1, the V gene TRBV5; 12 bases fit TRBD2. The missing CDR3 end, 1 residue past where the read stops, is filled in from the germline J gene. V shed 0 bases and J 7 bases; nucleotides not matched to a gene: 1. There are 15 residues in the CDR3. CDR1 is LGHNA and CDR2 is YNLKQL in the germline V gene (reference sequence).